These 24 T cell receptor beta chains share one sample of origin, sequenced in a study of T cells in Graves' hyperthyroidism and ophthalmopathy. Amplification of TCR beta CDR3 regions used RNA as the template. When the TCR CDR3 underwent first-round RT-PCR, the HTBI primer set was used. TCRdb used MiXCR to reprocess the multiplex PCR reads, holding one entry per CDR3 protein. This table has approximately 430,000 distinct CDR3 sequences, about 15% appearing once. The source material was blood. Source of these receptors: a young woman with Graves' hyperthyroidism.

J is TRBJ1-4 and V is TRBV20-1, with D possibly TRBD1 on 5 matching bases. The V and J ends lost 4 bases and 4 bases respectively, with 7 bases between them. Germline values: CDR1 DFQATT, CDR2 SNEGSKA (reference sequence). The CDR3 sequence is 12 residues long. As DNA, the CDR3 is TGCAGTGCTATAGGGGATAATGAAAAACTGTTTTTT. Translated, it gives CSAIGDNEKLFF.

This clonotype is a singleton in its sample. The rearrangement joins TRBV5-1 to TRBJ2-3, with 13 positions matching TRBD2. With 8 bases clipped from V and 4 bases from J, the junction kept 1 base outside the gene matches. There are 13 residues in the CDR3. The V gene's germline CDR1 is SGHRS and CDR2 YFSETQ. The CDR3, as DNA: TGCGCCAGTGGACTAGCGGGAGCAGATACGCAGTATTTT. It yields the protein CASGLAGADTQYF.

The chain is built from TRBV6-2 or TRBV6-3 and TRBJ2-1; 10 positions agree with TRBD2. After removal of 6 bases from V and 0 bases from J, the junction contained 8 bases not matched to a gene. The CDR3 extends over 17 amino acids. CDR1 and CDR2 (germline): MNHEY, SVGEGT. As DNA, the CDR3 is TGTGCCAGCAGACTCGGGACTAGCGTGAGCTCCTACAATGAGCAGTTCTTC. It yields the protein CASRLGTSVSSYNEQFF.

This clonotype was recorded many times. V is TRBV6-2 or TRBV6-3 and J is TRBJ2-1; 8 nucleotides match TRBD1. The CDR3 runs 16 residues. CDR1 and CDR2 (germline): MNHEY, SVGEGT. V shed 2 bases and J 1 base; nucleotides not matched to a gene: 4. CDR3: CASSYGTGGSYNEQFF. Here the CDR3 DNA reads TGTGCCAGCAGTTACGGCACAGGGGGTTCCTACAATGAGCAGTTCTTC.

This clonotype has a count of ten or more. The chain links TRBV18 to TRBJ2-6; tentatively, D is TRBD1 (5 bases). The CDR3 runs 14 residues. In germline, CDR1 is KGHSH, CDR2 LQKENI. Trimming removed 6 bases from V and 2 bases from J, with 8 bases in between. The CDR3 nucleotides are TGTGCCAGCTCGCAGGGAACTGGGGCCAACGTCCTGACTTTC. It codes for CASSQGTGANVLTF.

This clonotype came up many times. This sequence joins TRBV28 and TRBJ1-1, with 9 nucleotides matching TRBD1. Losses at the gene ends were 3 bases for V and 5 bases for J; bases not matched to a gene: 7. Germline values: CDR1 MDHEN, CDR2 SYDVKM. CDR3 length: 15 amino acids. The CDR3 bases are TGTGCCAGCAGTTTGGGGACAGGGTCGTATACTGAAGCTTTCTTT. Its translation is CASSLGTGSYTEAFF.

Only a few counts were recorded for this clonotype. This sequence joins TRBV9 and TRBJ1-6; a weak D match, TRBD1 (5 bases). V shed 3 bases and J shed 9 bases, with 16 bases lying between them. This CDR3 region has 15 residues. The V gene's germline CDR1 is SGDLS and CDR2 YYNGEE. In DNA, the CDR3 is TGTGCCAGCAGCGAACGAGAGGGGCGTTTTTCACCCCTCCACTTT. Protein: CASSEREGRFSPLHF.

This clonotype occurred many times. This chain joins TRBV28 and TRBJ2-7; D unclear. Germline V gene data show CDR1 as MDHEN and CDR2 as SYDVKM. This CDR3 region has 14 residues. Trimming left V 3 bases short and J 3 bases short, with 12 bases between. The CDR3 nucleotides are TGTGCCAGCAGTTTGGCGCTACCAAGCTACGAGCAGTACTTC. As protein: CASSLALPSYEQYF.

This clonotype appeared many times. The CDR3 sequence is CASSLLTLDTGTRGYGYTF. The CDR3 nucleotides are TGTGCCAGCAGTTTATTGACCCTGGATACGGGAACAAGGGGGTATGGCTACACCTTC. This rearrangement joins TRBV28 to TRBJ1-2, with D tentatively TRBD1 (6 bases). This CDR3 spans 19 amino acids. Germline assignment: CDR1 MDHEN and CDR2 SYDVKM. The V and J ends lost 1 base and 5 bases respectively, with 26 bases between them.

This clonotype was seen repeatedly, ten times or more. The V and J genes are TRBV15 and TRBJ2-6, with D perhaps TRBD1 (6 bases). The germline CDR1 and CDR2 sequences are LNHNV and YYDKDF (reference sequence). With 7 bases removed from V and 0 bases from J, the gap between germline ends came to 16 bases. The CDR3 has 17 amino acids. The CDR3 DNA sequence: TGTGCCACCACCGAGGACAGTTTATTCTCTGGGGCCAACGTCCTGACTTTC. This encodes CATTEDSLFSGANVLTF.

The chain combines TRBV24-1 with TRBJ1-1; tentative D call: TRBD1 (5 bases). V shed 4 bases and J shed 3 bases, with 5 bases lying between them. CDR3 size: 12 residues. Germline CDR1 KGHDR, CDR2 SFDVKD. The chain's CDR3 is CATSDRDTEAFF. The CDR3 bases are TGTGCCACCAGTGACAGGGACACTGAAGCTTTCTTT.

This clonotype was found a few times. The rearrangement uses TRBV28 and TRBJ2-7; D is unresolved. Germline lookup yields CDR1 MDHEN and CDR2 SYDVKM. The CDR3 is made up of 13 amino acids. V lost 2 bases and J lost 6, with 11 bases in between. The CDR3 nucleotides read TGTGCCAGCAGTTTACTAGTTTTTTCCGAGCAGTACTTC. As protein: CASSLLVFSEQYF.

This clonotype was recorded at least ten times. The chain has TRBV20-1 and TRBJ2-7; TRBD2 is a possible D gene (5 bases). V was cut by 0 bases and J by 7 bases, with 19 bases left in between. The CDR3 covers 15 residues. The germline V gene has CDR1 DFQATT and CDR2 SNEGSKA (reference sequence). CDR3 amino acids: CSARDLHEASGEQYF. In DNA, the CDR3 is TGCAGTGCTAGAGACCTACATGAGGCGTCGGGGGAGCAGTACTTC.

The chain joins TRBV4-3 to TRBJ1-3; 9 bases map to TRBD1. This CDR3 spans 16 amino acids. Germline V lookup: CDR1 LGHNA, CDR2 YSLEER. The junction had 5 bases not matched to a gene; V was cut back by 4 bases and J by 1 base. CDR3 residues: CASSPTGGESGNTIYF. The CDR3 DNA is TGCGCCAGCAGCCCCACAGGGGGCGAATCTGGAAACACCATATATTTT.

This clonotype turned up a few times. The chain links TRBV6-2 or TRBV6-3 to TRBJ2-7, with D maybe TRBD1 (6 bases). The CDR3 length is 15 residues. The V gene's germline CDR1 is MNHEY and CDR2 SVGEGT. Trimming pared 6 bases from V and 1 base from J, leaving 16 bases between. Here the CDR3 DNA reads TGTGCCAGCAGCCCCTGGGGGCGTATATCCTACGAGCAGTACTTC. It specifies CASSPWGRISYEQYF.

This clonotype was seen many times. V and J are TRBV20-1 and TRBJ2-5, with 11 bases that match TRBD2. Germline values: CDR1 DFQATT, CDR2 SNEGSKA (reference sequence). The CDR3 is made up of 15 amino acids. V shed 3 bases and J 3 bases; nucleotides not matched to a gene: 6. The DNA for the CDR3 is TGCAGTGCTAGTGGCCAACTAGCGGGGGAAGAGACCCAGTACTTC. Its protein is CSASGQLAGEETQYF.

This clonotype was detected only a few times. J is TRBJ2-2 and V is TRBV7-2; the D gene could be TRBD1 or TRBD2 (6 bases each). Trimming took off 3 bases at V and 5 bases at J, with 13 bases between the two ends. The CDR3 is 15 residues long. Germline V gene lookup returns CDR1 SGHTA and CDR2 FQGNSA. CDR3 DNA sequence: TGTGCCAGCAGCTTGGGGGGCGCAAAGACCGGGGAGCTGTTTTTT. This sequence encodes CASSLGGAKTGELFF.

This clonotype occurred many times. The chain has TRBV27 and TRBJ1-5; D remains ambiguous. Germline V gene data show CDR1 as MNHEY and CDR2 as SMNVEV (reference sequence). CDR3 length: 13 amino acids. Trimming took 4 bases from V and 7 from J, leaving 11 bases between them. The CDR3: CASSWTGYQPQHF. The CDR3 region has the DNA TGTGCCAGCAGTTGGACGGGTTACCAGCCCCAGCATTTT.

This clonotype was observed at least ten times. The gene calls are TRBV28 and TRBJ1-1; D not certain. V lost 5 bases, J lost 4 bases, and 11 bases lay in between. The CDR3 runs to 13 residues. Germline V CDR1 and CDR2: MDHEN, SYDVKM. As DNA, the CDR3 is TGTGCCAGCAGTAAGTTATGGGGCACTGAAGCTTTCTTT. The encoded protein is CASSKLWGTEAFF.

This clonotype was recorded at least ten times. V gene TRBV5-5 combines with J gene TRBJ2-3; 14 nucleotides line up with TRBD2. Germline trimming cut 3 bases from V and 3 bases from J; bases unmatched to any gene: 3. The CDR3 is made up of 16 amino acids. CDR1 and CDR2 (germline): SGHKS, YYEKEE (reference sequence). This CDR3 is CASSWGTSGSTDTQYF. The DNA of the CDR3 is TGTGCCAGCAGCTGGGGGACTAGCGGGAGTACAGATACGCAGTATTTT.

This clonotype was seen many times. The J gene is TRBJ1-4, the V gene TRBV12-3 or TRBV12-4; D may be TRBD1 (6 bases). Trimming left V 5 bases short and J 10 bases short, with 20 bases between. This CDR3 is built from 15 residues. As DNA, the CDR3 is TGTGCCAGCAGTCCCCAACAGGGAAATATGAGAAAACTGTTTTTT. As protein: CASSPQQGNMRKLFF.

The count of this clonotype is one. The chain links TRBV4-1 to TRBJ2-5, with TRBD2 identical over 8 bases. J gave up 5 bases and V 0 bases, and 8 bases lay outside the gene matches. There are 16 residues in the CDR3. Per the germline V gene, CDR1 is MGHRA and CDR2 is YSYEKL. This CDR3 reads CASSQDYPGGGETQYF. The CDR3 DNA reads TGCGCCAGCAGCCAAGATTACCCCGGGGGGGGCGAGACCCAGTACTTC.

This clonotype was detected ten times or more. This chain connects TRBV11-3 to TRBJ2-3, with a weak D call TRBD2 (6 bases). Looked up from germline, CDR1 is SGHNT and CDR2 is YENEEA. Trimming pared 0 bases from V and 5 bases from J, leaving 6 bases between. This CDR3 region has 13 residues. CDR3 sequence: CASSLEGGDTQYF. CDR3 DNA: TGTGCCAGCAGCTTAGAGGGGGGAGATACGCAGTATTTT. Full variable domain (remainder filled in from reference TRBV11-3 and TRBJ2-3): EAGVVQSPRYKIIEKKQPVAFWCNPISGHNTLYWYLQNLGQGPELLIRYENEEAVDDSQLPKDRFSAERLKGVDSTLKIQPAELGDSAVYLCASSLEGGDTQYFGPGTRLTVL.

There are a few counts of this clonotype. The chain has TRBV6-1 and TRBJ2-7; TRBD1 matches 8 bases. This CDR3 contains 15 residues. Germline V lookup: CDR1 MNHNS, CDR2 SASEGT. Losses at the gene ends were 8 bases for V and 3 bases for J; bases not matched to a gene: 12. CDR3 nucleotide sequence: TGTGCCAGCGTAAACACCGGGACAGGACTCTACGAGCAGTACTTC. This gives the protein CASVNTGTGLYEQYF.